This T cell receptor beta chain was documented in a study of neurological immune-mediated disorders. Study-wide findings and caveats: In HTLV-1-associated myelopathy, TCR clonal expansion was greatest, whereas multiple sclerosis had the least, falling below healthy controls.

V lost 6 bases, J lost 3 bases, and 11 bases stayed unmatched. Germline loops: CDR1 MNHEY, CDR2 SMNVEV (reference sequence). The length of the CDR3 is 16 residues. TCRdb reprocessed the 5' RACE reads via MiXCR and lists one record per CDR3 protein. The sample has tens of thousands of distinct CDR3 sequences; roughly 10% are singletons. In Maryland, USA, blood bank volunteers were the healthy controls. This clonotype was picked up many times. What it binds is not known. The chain combines TRBV27 with TRBJ2-1; 7 nucleotides match TRBD2. This TCR derives from a man aged 45-65 years in good health. Sequencing was carried out using PBMCs. The CDR3 loop reads CASSLGGRGNYNEQFF. The CDR3 DNA follows: TGTGCCAGCAGCCTGGGTGGGAGGGGTAACTACAATGAGCAGTTCTTC.